The rows below give T cell receptor beta chains drawn from one sample of a study of T cells expressing NK-cell markers. TCRdb reprocessed the 5' RACE reads, with one entry per CDR3 protein and no DNA. This repertoire comprises roughly 150,000 distinct CDR3 sequences; its ten largest clones make up less than 20%. Sequenced input: blood T cells: a sorted CD56 or NKG2C T cell subset, CD4+ or CD8+ T cells, or bulk PBMC T cells (not recorded which). Source of these receptors: a woman between 18 and 70 years old in good health. The CDR3 runs from the conserved cysteine through the conserved F or W. The order of the fields is J gene, V gene, CDR3 protein.

j_gene: TRBJ1-5; v_gene: TRBV12-3/TRBV12-4; CDR3aa: CASREGGQPQHF
j_gene: TRBJ2-3; v_gene: TRBV7-2; CDR3aa: CASSSARGPADTDTQYF
j_gene: TRBJ2-3; v_gene: TRBV15; CDR3aa: CATSSRQGTDTQYF
j_gene: TRBJ2-1; v_gene: TRBV12-3/TRBV12-4; CDR3aa: CASRAPYLYNEQFF
j_gene: TRBJ2-7; v_gene: TRBV2; CDR3aa: CASSAPGLAGYEQYF
j_gene: TRBJ2-7; v_gene: TRBV27; CDR3aa: CASSSYPRGAYEQYF
j_gene: TRBJ1-1; v_gene: TRBV28; CDR3aa: CASRAGTRIWENTEAFF
j_gene: TRBJ2-7; v_gene: TRBV5-1; CDR3aa: CASCASTGGTLEQYF
j_gene: TRBJ2-7; v_gene: TRBV12-3/TRBV12-4; CDR3aa: CASSRNPRSHEQYF
j_gene: TRBJ2-5; v_gene: TRBV12-3/TRBV12-4; CDR3aa: CASSSKPYQETQYF
j_gene: TRBJ2-6; v_gene: TRBV7-6; CDR3aa: CASSSSRDRGLTGANVLTF
j_gene: TRBJ2-7; v_gene: TRBV6-1; CDR3aa: CASRRGAVYEQYF
j_gene: TRBJ2-1; v_gene: TRBV3-1; CDR3aa: CASGGTATQEQFF
j_gene: TRBJ2-3; v_gene: TRBV1; CDR3aa: CTSSQLDRVKQYF
j_gene: TRBJ2-3; v_gene: TRBV30; CDR3aa: CASSLRMSHRVDTQYF
j_gene: TRBJ2-1; v_gene: TRBV24-1; CDR3aa: CATSDSSFSKAGKNEQFF
j_gene: TRBJ2-3; v_gene: TRBV4-2; CDR3aa: CASSPSGDTQYF
j_gene: TRBJ1-5; v_gene: TRBV20-1; CDR3aa: CSAREWSGSSQHF
j_gene: TRBJ1-5; v_gene: TRBV28; CDR3aa: CASRERGPNQPQHF
j_gene: TRBJ1-1; v_gene: TRBV5-1; CDR3aa: CASKGQLNTEAFF
j_gene: TRBJ1-4; v_gene: TRBV3-1; CDR3aa: CASSQGTWENEKLFF
j_gene: TRBJ2-3; v_gene: TRBV3-1; CDR3aa: CASSQRSDTQYF
j_gene: TRBJ2-1; v_gene: TRBV28; CDR3aa: CASTTLNEQFF
j_gene: TRBJ1-6; v_gene: TRBV27; CDR3aa: CASGWRSYNSPLHF
j_gene: TRBJ2-7; v_gene: TRBV29-1; CDR3aa: CSASFRGAVTYEQYF
j_gene: TRBJ2-2; v_gene: TRBV2; CDR3aa: CASMWGTHPTGELFF
j_gene: TRBJ1-2; v_gene: TRBV28; CDR3aa: CASSSGTDNYGYTF
j_gene: TRBJ2-1; v_gene: TRBV20-1; CDR3aa: CSANTRQGNYNEQFF
j_gene: TRBJ1-5; v_gene: TRBV12-3/TRBV12-4; CDR3aa: CASSLQGDIPQHF
j_gene: TRBJ2-1; v_gene: TRBV5-1; CDR3aa: CASSLASGTSRGSYNEQFF
j_gene: TRBJ2-7; v_gene: TRBV20-1; CDR3aa: CSASGQDVYEQYF
j_gene: TRBJ1-2; v_gene: TRBV12-3/TRBV12-4; CDR3aa: CASSFGPSGDYGYTF
j_gene: TRBJ2-1; v_gene: TRBV7-3; CDR3aa: CASSLIGGGFDEQFF
j_gene: TRBJ1-2; v_gene: TRBV3-1; CDR3aa: CASSQRGMGGYTF
j_gene: TRBJ2-1; v_gene: TRBV10-3; CDR3aa: CATGLAYNEQFF
j_gene: TRBJ2-7; v_gene: TRBV20-1; CDR3aa: CSASSSTDEQYF
j_gene: TRBJ2-7; v_gene: TRBV20-1; CDR3aa: CSARDLTSGGNEQYF
j_gene: TRBJ1-5; v_gene: TRBV12-3/TRBV12-4; CDR3aa: CASSLDYGQGGRNQPQHF
j_gene: TRBJ2-2; v_gene: TRBV5-1; CDR3aa: CASSRLAGEDGELFF
j_gene: TRBJ2-1; v_gene: TRBV7-2; CDR3aa: CASSSRLAGVNEQFF
j_gene: TRBJ1-4; v_gene: TRBV12-3/TRBV12-4; CDR3aa: CASSPRRDRANEKLFF
j_gene: TRBJ2-5; v_gene: TRBV20-1; CDR3aa: CSARVASGQASQETQYF
j_gene: TRBJ2-5; v_gene: TRBV7-2; CDR3aa: CASSLAAVQKETQYF
j_gene: TRBJ2-1; v_gene: TRBV4-1; CDR3aa: CASSQVIGTSGANEQFF
j_gene: TRBJ2-2; v_gene: TRBV10-3; CDR3aa: CAISESGGGNTGELFF
j_gene: TRBJ2-2; v_gene: TRBV5-4; CDR3aa: CASSTGTGANTGELFF
j_gene: TRBJ2-1; v_gene: TRBV6-1; CDR3aa: CASRPAVSSYNEQFF
j_gene: TRBJ1-2; v_gene: TRBV6-4; CDR3aa: CASSDGPYYGYTF
j_gene: TRBJ2-1; v_gene: TRBV29-1; CDR3aa: CSVVASVNEQFF
j_gene: TRBJ1-1; v_gene: TRBV25-1; CDR3aa: CASTDIWFSDLFRAEAFF
j_gene: TRBJ2-2; v_gene: TRBV7-6; CDR3aa: CASSPSGGAVNTGELFF